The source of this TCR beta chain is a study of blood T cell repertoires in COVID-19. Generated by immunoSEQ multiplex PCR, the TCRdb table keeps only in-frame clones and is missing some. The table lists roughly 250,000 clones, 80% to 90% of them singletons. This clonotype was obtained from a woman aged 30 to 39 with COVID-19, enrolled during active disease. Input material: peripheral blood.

CDR3 nucleotide sequence: TGTGCCAGCAGTTACGGGACAAATAATCAGCCCCAGCATTTT. The encoded protein is CASSYGTNNQPQHF. The chain uses TRBV6-2 or TRBV6-3 and TRBJ1-5; tentative D call: TRBD1 (6 bases). The CDR3 covers 14 residues. Germline V gene sequence: CDR1 MNHEY, CDR2 SVGEGT. Between the trimmed V and J ends, which lost 2 bases and 4 bases, there was a span of 9 bases.